This entry lists 10 T cell receptor beta chains sequenced from one sample in a study of OX40 agonist ivuxolimab in advanced cancers. Sequencing used immunoSEQ multiplex PCR; TCRdb keeps in-frame clones, though not all of them. The table lists some 83,000 clones, around nine tenths of them singletons. The sequencing here drew on CD4+ or CD8+ T cells sorted from blood, taken in a trial of the OX40 agonist ivuxolimab. Receptors originate from an adult with an advanced solid tumor such as melanoma, head and neck, liver or kidney cancer.

This clone was detected a few times. This chain connects TRBV19 to TRBJ2-7, with TRBD2 matching over 11 bases. The junction had 6 bases not matched to a gene; V was cut back by 6 bases and J by 2 bases. Germline CDR1 reads LNHDA; CDR2 reads SQIVND (reference sequence). CDR3 size: 15 residues. CDR3 sequence reads: CASRSGLAVAYEQYF. In nucleotides, the CDR3 is TGTGCCAGTAGATCGGGACTAGCGGTAGCCTACGAGCAGTACTTC.

The chain carries TRBV5-4 and TRBJ1-1, with D possibly TRBD1 on 6 matching bases. The germline CDR1 and CDR2 sequences are SGHNT and YYREEE (reference sequence). The CDR3 has 14 amino acids. V was shortened by 9 bases and J by 3 bases, with 18 bases between the two germline ends. As DNA, the CDR3 is TGTGCCACCGCGCTGGGAGGGGGATACACTGAAGCTTTCTTT. This sequence encodes CATALGGGYTEAFF. Filled out from reference TRBV5-4 and TRBJ1-1, the complete variable domain reads ETGVTQSPTHLIKTRGQQVTLRCSSQSGHNTVSWYQQALGQGPQFIFQYYREEENGRGNFPPRFSGLQFPNYSSELNVNALELDDSALYLCATALGGGYTEAFFGQGTRLTVV.

This clone was counted between two and nine times. The chain couples TRBV21-1 to TRBJ2-1; no check of the table's D call, TRBD1, against the DNA was made. TRBV21-1 has pseudogene status. This CDR3 has 16 amino acids. The CDR3 sequence is CASSKLNWGLYNEQFF. The CDR3 DNA sequence: TGTGCCAGCAGCAAACTTAACTGGGGCCTCTACAATGAGCAGTTCTTC.

This chain connects TRBV7-2 to TRBJ1-5, with no clear D. Germline V lookup: CDR1 SGHTA, CDR2 FQGNSA. Trimming removed 7 bases from V and 0 bases from J, with 10 bases in between. There are 14 residues in the CDR3. CDR3 DNA: TGTGCCAGCAAAGACAACCATAGCAATCAGCCCCAGCATTTT. Translated, it gives CASKDNHSNQPQHF. Full variable domain (remainder filled in from reference TRBV7-2 and TRBJ1-5): GAGVSQSPSNKVTEKGKDVELRCDPISGHTALYWYRQSLGQGLEFLIYFQGNSAPDKSGLPSDRFSAERTGGSVSTLTIQRTQQEDSAVYLCASKDNHSNQPQHFGDGTRLSIL.

V gene TRBV6-5 combines with J gene TRBJ2-7; 9 nucleotides match TRBD1. CDR3 size: 14 residues. Germline CDR1 and CDR2: MNHEY and SVGAGI. V was clipped by 6 bases and J by 0 bases; unmatched bases: 3. CDR3: CASRKQGASYEQYF. In DNA form, the CDR3 reads TGTGCCAGCAGAAAACAGGGGGCCTCCTACGAGCAGTACTTC.

The V call is TRBV7-6, the J call TRBJ2-1, with 13 nucleotides matching TRBD2. The CDR3 runs 16 residues. The ends lost 0 bases at V and 8 bases at J; junction bases unmatched: 4. Germline V gene sequence: CDR1 SGHVS, CDR2 FNYEAQ. The CDR3 DNA reads as TGTGCCAGCAGCTTAGCCCGGACTAGCGGGGGCGATGAGCAGTTCTTC. This codes for CASSLARTSGGDEQFF.

V and J are TRBV4-2 and TRBJ1-2; D call uncertain. The germline V gene encodes CDR1 LGHNA and CDR2 YNFKEQ. This CDR3 spans 16 amino acids. Between the trimmed V and J ends, which lost 0 bases and 2 bases, there was a span of 13 bases. CDR3 nucleotide sequence: TGTGCCAGCAGCCAAGATTTGGAAGGCCGGAACTATGGCTACACCTTC. Amino acids: CASSQDLEGRNYGYTF.

The chain has TRBV4-1 and TRBJ1-5; tentatively, D is TRBD1 (6 bases). Germline values: CDR1 MGHRA, CDR2 YSYEKL. This CDR3 region has 15 residues. V lost 0 bases to trimming and J lost 5 bases, with 11 bases between them. CDR3 in amino acids: CASSQDTGSYQPQHF. The CDR3 nucleotides are TGCGCCAGCAGCCAAGACACAGGGTCCTATCAGCCCCAGCATTTT.

CDR3 amino acids: CASTGTSGRRGTGELFF. DNA for the CDR3: TGTGCCAGTACCGGGACTAGCGGGAGGCGGGGCACCGGGGAGCTGTTTTTT. This chain joins TRBV19 and TRBJ2-2, with 15 bases lining up with TRBD2. From germline, CDR1 is LNHDA and CDR2 SQIVND (reference sequence). The CDR3 covers 17 residues. Trimming took 7 bases from V and 4 from J; bases not matched to a gene: 7.

The chain joins TRBV7-9 to TRBJ2-5; D might be TRBD2 (7 bases). The germline gives CDR1 SEHNR, CDR2 FQNEAQ (reference sequence). V was clipped by 5 bases and J by 5 bases, with 18 bases between them. This CDR3 is built from 15 residues. CDR3 protein: CASSPRGARMETQYF. CDR3 coding DNA: TGTGCCAGCAGCCCCCGGGGGGCGCGTATGGAGACCCAGTACTTC.